This T cell receptor beta chain was sequenced for a study of response to subunit inactivated influenza vaccine. In TCRdb, the RT-PCR reads were re-called with MiXCR into one record per CDR3 protein. This table has about 480,000 distinct CDR3 sequences, around 9.9% appearing once. Regarding the study as a whole: Each seasonal flu vaccination may recruit only limited new T cells, authors suggested.

This clonotype has just a few counts. What it binds is unknown. The V gene's germline CDR1 is LNHNV and CDR2 YYDKDF (reference sequence). The ends lost 8 bases at V and 4 bases at J; junction bases unmatched: 4. This CDR3 is built from 13 residues. The sequence was obtained from a man in his fifties who received an inactivated influenza vaccine. The chain employs TRBV15 and TRBJ1-2, with TRBD1 matching 10 bases. The sequenced sample was PBMCs from blood, obtained about 6 weeks after vaccination. The CDR3: CATAGTGAYGYTF. CDR3 in DNA: TGTGCCACCGCCGGGACAGGGGCCTATGGCTACACCTTC.